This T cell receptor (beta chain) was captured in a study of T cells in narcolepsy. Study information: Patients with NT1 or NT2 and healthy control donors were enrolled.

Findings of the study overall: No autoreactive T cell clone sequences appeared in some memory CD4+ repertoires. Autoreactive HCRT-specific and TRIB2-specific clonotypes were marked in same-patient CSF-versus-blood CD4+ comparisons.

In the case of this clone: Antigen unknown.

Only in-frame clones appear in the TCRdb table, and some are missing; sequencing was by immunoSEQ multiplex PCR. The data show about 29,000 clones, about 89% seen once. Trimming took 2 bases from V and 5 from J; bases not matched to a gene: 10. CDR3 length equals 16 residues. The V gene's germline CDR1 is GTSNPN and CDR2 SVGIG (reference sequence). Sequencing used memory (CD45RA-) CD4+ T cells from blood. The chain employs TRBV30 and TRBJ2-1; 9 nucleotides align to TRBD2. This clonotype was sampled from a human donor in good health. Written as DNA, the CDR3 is TGTGCCTGGAGTTTCCGAGCGGGGGGATGGAACAATGAGCAGTTCTTC. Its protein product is CAWSFRAGGWNNEQFF.